This TCR beta chain was recovered during a study of siplizumab effects on memory and regulatory T cells (dated by TCRdb to the late 2010s). A note on the overall study: The study looked at the effect of siplizumab, an anti-CD2 antibody, on alloreactive T-cell subsets in allogeneic mixed lymphocyte reactions made from human PBMCs.

Sorted unstimulated T cells, along with proliferating T cells recovered from mixed lymphocyte reactions, underwent TCRbeta CDR3 sequencing. Fresh whole blood from fewer than twelve HLA-typed healthy donors was used to isolate PBMCs. To map where alloreactive clones came from, CD4+ non-regulatory T cells in the unstimulated state were FACS-sorted. This clone appeared once. Its cognate antigen has yet to be identified. The input lacks base qualities; no much larger clone sits a single base away. Library preparation was by the immunoSEQ multiplex PCR assay. The deep sequencing platform assayed roughly 10^5 TCR templates per sample. Genomic DNA extracted from sorted T cells was the material used for TCRbeta CDR3 sequencing. As for the original processing: Clonal analysis of TCRbeta CDR3 data was done in the R programming language. Comparing unstimulated samples against CFSE-low samples taken after the reaction was how alloreactive CD4+ and CD8+ clones were defined. Regulatory or non-regulatory origin was assigned to alloreactive CD4+ clones by matching of sequences to sorted unstimulated Treg and non-Treg repertoires. In TCRdb, the immuneACCESS table is reduced to in-frame sequences with V and J assigned. These tables do not hold every clone; where another copy was compared, an unresolved V gene accounts for under half, and the others remain unexplained. The V and J calls and clone size come from that table; D and trimming were worked out from the DNA. This sample lists about 120,000 clones; around 95% were detected once. Together, the top ten hold over 0.15% of the sample.

The junction carries 6 bases between V and J, which are trimmed by 6 bases and 0 bases respectively. Inclusive of the bounding cysteine and phenylalanine, the CDR3 is 14 residues long. Only the CDR3 DNA is retained, 42 bases long and in frame from the first base. The germline V gene specifies SGHAT as CDR1 and FQNNGV as CDR2. The investigation overall reported the following: Whether proliferating Tregs from siplizumab cultures were suppressive was not functionally confirmed. For roughly 80-97% of proliferating CD4+ or CD8+ clones, no naive or memory phenotype could be assigned. Among mappable alloreactive CD4+ clones, the Treg-derived fraction averaged approximately 69% with siplizumab versus 25% to 30% in control reactions. Because sequences at frequencies below about 10^-5 were poorly captured, only a minor fraction of alloreactive clones could be mapped back to unstimulated subsets. The cumulative frequency of alloreactive sequences traceable to unstimulated CD4+ memory T cells was significantly reduced by siplizumab. Unstimulated naive T cells appeared to be more diverse than memory T cells, and naive cells seemed to make a substantial contribution to the alloresponse.

The sequence was collected from a human donor in good health. The chain was built from TRBV11-2 and TRBJ2-6; no confident D gene assignment can be made. Sequenced sample: non-Treg CD4+ T cells sorted from blood. This specimen's cell subset or site label, per the study, means: FACS-sorted unstimulated CD4+ non-regulatory T cells. The base sequence is TGTGCCAGCAGGCATAGCTCTGGGGCCAACGTCCTGACTTTC. Its protein reads: CASRHSSGANVLTF.